These T cell receptor beta chains were read from a single sample in a study of T-cell memory formation after mild COVID-19. MiXCR was run by TCRdb on the 5' RACE reads, yielding one entry per CDR3 protein. The sample holds hundreds of thousands of distinct CDR3 sequences, about 23% seen once. Sequences were obtained from PBMCs or a T cell subset sorted from them (not recorded which). The receptors here all came from an adult woman who had mild COVID-19 (a few samples of this study predate the infection). Cell type and time point are not known. CDR3s include the opening cysteine and the closing phenylalanine or tryptophan. D genes are given only for firm matches. Size values are once, few and many counts, or a class for expanded clones, and some rows have none.

v_call,j_call,clone_size,d_call,cdr3_nt,cdr3_aa
TRBV9,TRBJ2-1,.,TRBD2,TGTGCCAGCAGCGTAGATTGGACTAGCGGGAGTTGGAATGAGCAGTTCTTC,CASSVDWTSGSWNEQFF
TRBV7-9,TRBJ2-3,few,.,TGTGCCAGCTCCAGGGAACACACAGATACGCAGTATTTT,CASSREHTDTQYF
TRBV9,TRBJ2-3,few,TRBD2,TGTGCCAGCAGCCCTACCGGGACTAGCGGGAGGGAGGTGGAAGAAGATACGCAGTATTTT,CASSPTGTSGREVEEDTQYF
TRBV7-9,TRBJ2-7,few,TRBD2,TGTGCCAGCAGCTTATCTAGCGGGAGAAGTTCGCAGTACTTC,CASSLSSGRSSQYF
TRBV5-1,TRBJ2-2,few,.,TGCGCCAGCAGCTTGGGACTAGAGGGCACCGGGGAGCTGTTTTTT,CASSLGLEGTGELFF
TRBV27,TRBJ2-3,.,TRBD2,TGTGCCAGCAGTTTATCCGTTACTAGCGGGAGTCCCCCAGATACGCAGTATTTT,CASSLSVTSGSPPDTQYF
TRBV4-1,TRBJ2-5,.,TRBD1,TGCGCCAGCAGCCAAGTTCAGACAGGGGCCCAAGAGACCCAGTACTTC,CASSQVQTGAQETQYF
TRBV29-1,TRBJ1-6,few,.,TGCAGCGTTGGGGTGGGGCGAGAGGCCCTCCACTTT,CSVGVGREALHF
TRBV7-2,TRBJ1-4,.,.,TGTGCCAGCAGCTTATTCTGGGGGTCGACTAATGAAAAACTGTTTTTT,CASSLFWGSTNEKLFF
TRBV7-2,TRBJ2-5,few,.,TGTGCCAGCAGCTTAGAGGGGGGGCGGAAGACCCAGTACTTC,CASSLEGGRKTQYF
TRBV5-1,TRBJ2-3,.,TRBD2,TGCGCCAGCAGCTTGGCTGGGACTAGCGGACTCACAGATACGCAGTATTTT,CASSLAGTSGLTDTQYF
TRBV19,TRBJ2-7,.,.,TGTGCCAGTAGTATCACAGGGGCTGGGGGGTACGAGCAGTACTTC,CASSITGAGGYEQYF
TRBV18,TRBJ2-5,.,TRBD1,TGTGCCAGCCGCCCACAGGGGTGGCAGACCCAGTACTTC,CASRPQGWQTQYF
TRBV4-2,TRBJ2-7,.,TRBD2,TGTGCCAGCAGCCAAGGGACTAGCGGTTACGAGCAGTACTTC,CASSQGTSGYEQYF
TRBV20-1,TRBJ2-1,.,.,TGCAGTGCTACTTCCCGGGAGCGACAAGGCTACAATGAGCAGTTCTTC,CSATSRERQGYNEQFF
TRBV6-5,TRBJ2-3,few,TRBD1,TGTGCCAGCGGAAGACAGGGGCGGAGAGATACGCAGTATTTT,CASGRQGRRDTQYF
TRBV5-1,TRBJ2-7,many,.,TGCGCCAGCAGCTCCTCGGTAGGACAAACCTACGAGCAGTACTTC,CASSSSVGQTYEQYF
TRBV12-3/TRBV12-4,TRBJ1-2,many,.,TGTGCCAGCAACGAAGTAGGGGGAACAATGGTTGGCTACACCTTC,CASNEVGGTMVGYTF
TRBV20-1,TRBJ1-5,few,.,TGCAGTGCTAGTTTAGGCTATAGCAATCAGCCCCAGCATTTT,CSASLGYSNQPQHF
TRBV7-8,TRBJ1-4,.,TRBD1,TGTGCCAGCAGCCCCCGACAGGGTCTTCTTGCAACTAATGAAAAACTGTTTTTT,CASSPRQGLLATNEKLFF
TRBV12-3/TRBV12-4,TRBJ2-2,.,.,TGTGCCAGCAGTTTCCAGGGGTACACCGGGGAGCTGTTTTTT,CASSFQGYTGELFF
TRBV29-1,TRBJ2-2,.,.,TGCAGCGTGACCCTCCAAGGGGCCGGGGAGCTGTTTTTT,CSVTLQGAGELFF
TRBV18,TRBJ2-2,.,.,TGTGCCAGCTCACCACTCCCCCTTTCGCGACAGACAACCTTGAACACCGGGGAGCTGTTTTTT,CASSPLPLSRQTTLNTGELFF
TRBV5-1,TRBJ2-2,few,.,TGCGCCAGCAGCTTGGCCGCACTGAACACCGGGGAGCTGTTTTTT,CASSLAALNTGELFF
TRBV19,TRBJ2-2,.,TRBD2,TGTGCCAGTAGTATGAGGGCTAGCGGGGGCCACACCGGGGAGCTGTTTTTT,CASSMRASGGHTGELFF
TRBV24-1,TRBJ2-6,few,.,TGTGCCACCGCGGTCGGTGGGGCCAACGTCCTGACTTTC,CATAVGGANVLTF
TRBV7-8,TRBJ2-3,few,.,TGTGCCAGCACCCCGGTGAGGCGGGCGCAGTATTTT,CASTPVRRAQYF
TRBV7-2,TRBJ1-6,few,.,TGTGCCAGCAGCTTAGCAGGGGCTTCACCCCTCCACTTT,CASSLAGASPLHF
TRBV6-2/TRBV6-3,TRBJ1-5,.,TRBD1,TGTGCCAGCAGTTACGAGACAGGGTATCAGCCCCAGCATTTT,CASSYETGYQPQHF
TRBV6-5,TRBJ2-7,.,.,TGTGCCAGCTACGGTGACGAGCAGTACTTC,CASYGDEQYF
TRBV7-8,TRBJ2-4,few,.,TGTGCCAGCAGCCCGGACGGTTTTCAGGTGACCAAAAACATTCAGTACTTC,CASSPDGFQVTKNIQYF
TRBV6-2/TRBV6-3,TRBJ1-1,.,TRBD1,TGTGCCAGCACCGACCCCACCTCTGGACAGGGGCACACTGAAGCTTTCTTT,CASTDPTSGQGHTEAFF
TRBV4-3,TRBJ2-7,few,.,TGCGCCAGCAGCCAAGGGGTTCCCGACTACGAGCAGTACTTC,CASSQGVPDYEQYF
TRBV12-3/TRBV12-4,TRBJ1-1,.,.,TGTGCCAGCAGCCCGGGATCGGGGGTAGTTGTGACTGAAGCTTTCTTT,CASSPGSGVVVTEAFF
TRBV19,TRBJ2-5,.,.,TGTGCCAGCGGCCCCAGAGGGCAGGGGAGGACCCAGTACTTC,CASGPRGQGRTQYF
TRBV3-1,TRBJ1-2,.,.,TGTGCCAGCAGCCAAGATTGGGGAACAGAGGCTGGCTACACCTTC,CASSQDWGTEAGYTF
TRBV7-9,TRBJ1-2,once,.,TGTGCCAGCAGCTTAAGCAGTGTTGCCTATGGCTACACCTTC,CASSLSSVAYGYTF
TRBV4-1,TRBJ2-3,.,.,TGCGCCAGCAGCCCCGCTCGGGACACAGATACGCAGTATTTT,CASSPARDTDTQYF
TRBV2,TRBJ2-3,.,.,TGTGCCAGCAGTGAAGGAGGGGGGAATACGCAGTATTTT,CASSEGGGNTQYF
TRBV12-3/TRBV12-4,TRBJ2-7,.,.,TGTGCCAGCGCCGAAAGGGTCTTCTCCTACGAGCAGTACTTC,CASAERVFSYEQYF
TRBV12-3/TRBV12-4,TRBJ2-7,.,TRBD2,TGTGCCAGCAGACTTGTGGGGAGGGGCGAGCAGTACTTC,CASRLVGRGEQYF
TRBV5-6,TRBJ1-2,.,.,TGTGCCAGCAGCTCCCCCCATGATGGCTACACCTTC,CASSSPHDGYTF
TRBV2,TRBJ2-1,.,.,TGTGCCAGCAGTGGTCTAGCGTTATACAATGAGCAGTTCTTC,CASSGLALYNEQFF
TRBV15,TRBJ2-3,.,TRBD2,TGTGCCACCAGTCCCCAGCGGGGGGGCCCGGGAGATACGCAGTATTTT,CATSPQRGGPGDTQYF
TRBV3-1,TRBJ2-3,.,.,TGTGCCAGCAGCCAAGTAACGGGGACAGATACGCAGTATTTT,CASSQVTGTDTQYF
TRBV6-5,TRBJ2-1,few,TRBD1,TGTGCCAGCAGTACCGTGGGGGACAGGGGGCAGACAGGGGAGTTCTTC,CASSTVGDRGQTGEFF
TRBV6-5,TRBJ2-2,many,.,TGTGCCAGCAGCCCGCCGGGCACCGGGGAGCTGTTTTTT,CASSPPGTGELFF
TRBV5-1,TRBJ2-2,few,.,TGCGCCAGCAGCTTGGAAGCAGGGACCGGGGAGCTGTTTTTT,CASSLEAGTGELFF
TRBV6-1,TRBJ2-3,.,TRBD2,TGTGCCAGCAGTGCTAACGGGGGGGCTAGCACAGATACGCAGTATTTT,CASSANGGASTDTQYF